This T cell receptor beta chain was documented in a study of STAT5B mutations in CD4+ large granular lymphocyte leukemia. Clones were sequenced by immunoSEQ multiplex PCR, and TCRdb holds only the in-frame ones, with some missing. The profile shows approximately 30,000 clones, about 88% of them singletons. This CDR3 contains 14 residues. The rearrangement uses TRBV21-1 and TRBJ2-7; TRBD1, the D gene given by the table, was not confirmed from the DNA. TRBV21-1 corresponds to a pseudogene. Sequencing input: CD4+ T cells from blood buffy coats. The TCR comes from a human donor in good health. CDR3 nucleotide sequence: TGTGCCAGCGGGGCCGGGACAGGGGTGTACGAGCAGTACTTC. Its protein is CASGAGTGVYEQYF.